The 19 T cell receptor beta chains presented below share a single source sample, sequenced in a study of blood T cell repertoires in COVID-19. Here immunoSEQ multiplex PCR was the method, and the copy in TCRdb shows in-frame clones only, minus some. Among about 97,000 clones listed, 88% were seen once. Sequences were obtained from peripheral blood. The receptors shown here come from a man aged 45-60 years with COVID-19, enrolled during active disease.

This chain joins TRBV11-2 and TRBJ2-7; 7 bases align to TRBD1. The germline V gene encodes CDR1 SGHAT and CDR2 FQNNGV. The CDR3 is 15 amino acids. V was pared by 2 bases and J by 3 bases, with 7 bases of the junction left unmatched. The CDR3 DNA reads as TGTGCCAGCAGCTTAACGGACAGGACCGACTACGAGCAGTACTTC. Translation: CASSLTDRTDYEQYF. Together with reference TRBV11-2 and TRBJ2-7, the CDR3 gives the full variable domain: EAGVAQSPRYKIIEKRQSVAFWCNPISGHATLYWYQQILGQGPKLLIQFQNNGVVDDSQLPKDRFSAERLKGVDSTLKIQPAKLEDSAVYLCASSLTDRTDYEQYFGPGTRLTVT.

This chain links TRBV27 with TRBJ1-5, with D uncertain. Germline CDR1 reads MNHEY; CDR2 reads SMNVEV (reference sequence). Trimming took 5 bases from V and 2 from J, leaving 16 bases between them. CDR3 length: 16 residues. The CDR3, as DNA: TGTGCCAGCAGTCCCCCGGGAATTCTTGGCAATCAGCCCCAGCATTTT. Translation gives CASSPPGILGNQPQHF.

The chain links TRBV5-1 to TRBJ2-2; 7 bases are shared with TRBD1. CDR1 SGHRS and CDR2 YFSETQ come from the germline V gene. The CDR3 loop spans 16 amino acids. The trim removed 4 bases at V and 1 base at J, leaving 7 bases unmatched. CDR3 in amino acids: CASSLWTGLNTGELFF. CDR3 sequence (DNA): TGCGCCAGCAGCCTTTGGACAGGACTGAACACCGGGGAGCTGTTTTTT.

The genes are TRBV28 and TRBJ1-2, with 10 bases lining up with TRBD1. V trimming: 2 bases; J trimming: 4 bases; junction bases outside the gene matches: 4. The germline gives CDR1 MDHEN, CDR2 SYDVKM. The CDR3 covers 15 residues. The CDR3 here is CASSLDGTGVYGYTF. DNA of the CDR3: TGTGCCAGCAGTTTAGACGGGACAGGGGTCTATGGCTACACCTTC.

The gene calls are TRBV5-6 and TRBJ1-2; D is unclear. Germline V gives CDR1 SGHDT, CDR2 YYEEEE. Trimming took 5 bases from V and 4 from J, leaving 12 bases between them. The CDR3 length is 13 residues. CDR3 amino acids: CASSPGFLYGYTF. The DNA for the CDR3 is TGTGCCAGCAGTCCAGGATTCCTCTATGGCTACACCTTC. Using reference TRBV5-6 and TRBJ1-2 for the parts outside the CDR3, the full variable domain is DAGVTQSPTHLIKTRGQQVTLRCSPKSGHDTVSWYQQALGQGPQFIFQYYEEEERQRGNFPDRFSGHQFPNYSSELNVNALLLGDSALYLCASSPGFLYGYTFGSGTRLTVV.

The J gene is TRBJ2-2, the V gene TRBV3-1 (or the pseudogene TRBV3-2); D remains unclear. V lost 3 bases to trimming and J lost 8 bases, with 4 bases between them. This CDR3 spans 11 amino acids. Germline loops: CDR1 LGHDT, CDR2 YNNKEL (reference sequence). As DNA, the CDR3 is TGTGCCAGCAGCCAGACAGGGGAGCTGTTTTTT. Protein product: CASSQTGELFF.

This chain joins TRBV9 and TRBJ1-3; D is unclear. The germline V and J ends were trimmed by 4 bases and 0 bases, with 14 bases remaining between them. The CDR3 spans 16 residues. Per the germline V gene, CDR1 is SGDLS and CDR2 is YYNGEE. The CDR3 loop is CASSPDFGISGNTIYF. The CDR3 bases are TGTGCCAGCAGCCCAGACTTCGGTATCTCTGGAAACACCATATATTTT.

V is TRBV5-1 and J is TRBJ1-6, with D maybe TRBD1 (5 bases). V shed 0 bases and J shed 2 bases, with 6 bases lying between them. Germline CDR1 is SGHRS and CDR2 is YFSETQ. This CDR3 region has 15 residues. CDR3 sequence: CASSLEQAYNSPLHF. CDR3 nucleotides: TGCGCCAGCAGCTTGGAACAGGCCTATAATTCACCCCTCCACTTT. Supplemented by reference TRBV5-1 and TRBJ1-6, the full variable domain reads KAGVTQTPRYLIKTRGQQVTLSCSPISGHRSVSWYQQTPGQGLQFLFEYFSETQRNKGNFPGRFSGRQFSNSRSEMNVSTLELGDSALYLCASSLEQAYNSPLHFGNGTRLTVT.

The chain carries TRBV7-9 and TRBJ2-2; 14 nucleotides match TRBD2. This CDR3 is built from 16 residues. Trimming at V came to 5 bases and at J to 5 bases, leaving 4 bases not matched to a gene. Germline assignment: CDR1 SEHNR and CDR2 FQNEAQ (reference sequence). The CDR3 region is CASSAGLAGETGELFF. The CDR3 DNA follows: TGTGCCAGCAGCGCGGGACTAGCGGGAGAGACCGGGGAGCTGTTTTTT.

This clone was recorded only once. V gene TRBV30 combines with J gene TRBJ1-5; no firm D call. Germline-derived CDR1 and CDR2 are GTSNPN and SVGIG (reference sequence). V was shortened by 4 bases and J by 6 bases, with 13 bases between the two germline ends. The CDR3 has 13 amino acids. Here the CDR3 DNA reads TGTGCCTGGACAGCAGGTTTCGGTCAGCCCCAGCATTTT. Translated: CAWTAGFGQPQHF.

This clone has only one observation. This chain connects TRBV7-8 to TRBJ1-2, with 9 bases lining up with TRBD1. Germline values: CDR1 SGHVS, CDR2 FQNEAQ. The CDR3 has 13 residues. V lost 3 bases, J lost 8 bases, and 4 bases stayed unmatched. This CDR3 is CASSFSGTGGYTF. CDR3 sequence (DNA): TGTGCCAGCAGCTTCTCCGGGACAGGGGGCTACACCTTC. Full variable domain (missing parts from reference TRBV7-8 and TRBJ1-2): GAGVSQSPRYKVAKRGQDVALRCDPISGHVSLFWYQQALGQGPEFLTYFQNEAQLDKSGLPSDRFFAERPEGSVSTLKIQRTQQEDSAVYLCASSFSGTGGYTFGSGTRLTVV.

The V gene is TRBV2, the J gene TRBJ1-6; D is possibly TRBD1 (6 bases). This CDR3 region has 14 residues. Per germline, CDR1 SNHLY and CDR2 FYNNEI. V was shortened by 6 bases and J by 7 bases, with 13 bases between the two germline ends. The CDR3 reads CASREQGNNSPLHF. CDR3 sequence (DNA): TGTGCCAGCAGGGAACAGGGTAACAATTCACCCCTCCACTTT. The full variable domain, its missing parts supplied by reference TRBV2 and TRBJ1-6, is EPEVTQTPSHQVTQMGQEVILRCVPISNHLYFYWYRQILGQKVEFLVSFYNNEISEKSEIFDDQFSVERPDGSNFTLKIRSTKLEDSAMYFCASREQGNNSPLHFGNGTRLTVT.

The CDR3, as DNA: TGTGCCAGCAGCCAGGATCTACAGGGGGCACTTGATGGCTACACCTTC. Translating gives CASSQDLQGALDGYTF. The rearrangement links TRBV4-2 to TRBJ1-2; 9 nucleotides line up with TRBD1. The CDR3 has 16 residues. Germline loops: CDR1 LGHNA, CDR2 YNFKEQ. V trimming: 3 bases; J trimming: 6 bases; junction bases outside the gene matches: 11.

The gene calls are TRBV9 and TRBJ2-7; D may be TRBD2 (6 bases). The CDR3 sequence is 14 residues long. The germline gives CDR1 SGDLS, CDR2 YYNGEE. Trimming took 4 bases from V and 9 from J, leaving 20 bases between them. The CDR3 DNA reads as TGTGCCAGCAGCACCGGGGACTTCGGTGGGGGGCAGTACTTC. Protein: CASSTGDFGGGQYF.

The CDR3 DNA reads TGTGCCAGCAGCTTGGGGGACAGGGGGACCCTTATCTATGGCTACACCTTC. Amino acid sequence: CASSLGDRGTLIYGYTF. This rearrangement joins TRBV5-5 to TRBJ1-2; 11 bases map to TRBD1. This CDR3 is 17 amino acids long. V lost 0 bases to trimming and J lost 4 bases; unmatched junction nucleotides: 8. Germline V gives CDR1 SGHKS, CDR2 YYEKEE (reference sequence). The complete variable domain, with remaining parts taken from reference TRBV5-5 and TRBJ1-2, reads DAGVTQSPTHLIKTRGQQVTLRCSPISGHKSVSWYQQVLGQGPQFIFQYYEKEERGRGNFPDRFSARQFPNYSSELNVNALLLGDSALYLCASSLGDRGTLIYGYTFGSGTRLTVV.

This clone was found a few times. The J gene is TRBJ1-5, the V gene TRBV30; 8 bases align to TRBD1. The CDR3 is 13 residues long. Germline CDR1 and CDR2: GTSNPN and SVGIG (reference sequence). V gave up 0 bases and J gave up 7 bases; unmatched junction bases: 2. The DNA of the CDR3 is TGTGCCTGGAGTGTACAGGGGGGCCAGCCCCAGCATTTT. Amino acid sequence: CAWSVQGGQPQHF. Using reference TRBV30 and TRBJ1-5 for the parts outside the CDR3, the full variable domain is SQTIHQWPATLVQPVGSPLSLECTVEGTSNPNLYWYRQAAGRGLQLLFYSVGIGQISSEVPQNLSASRPQDRQFILSSKKLLLSDSGFYLCAWSVQGGQPQHFGDGTRLSIL.

A word on this clone: The same CDR3 also results from other DNA sequences found in this sample. The rearrangement uses TRBV9 and TRBJ2-3, with 13 bases matching TRBD2. The germline gives CDR1 SGDLS, CDR2 YYNGEE. V shed 0 bases, J shed 1 base, and the junction held 2 bases outside the gene matches. CDR3 length equals 17 residues. CDR3: CASSVAGTSGGTDTQYF. The CDR3 DNA reads TGTGCCAGCAGCGTAGCTGGGACTAGCGGGGGCACAGATACGCAGTATTTT.

The J gene is TRBJ2-3, the V gene TRBV29-1, with D tentatively TRBD2 (6 bases). CDR3 length: 12 amino acids. Trimming stripped 4 bases from V and 9 bases from J, with 14 bases between. Germline V gene lookup returns CDR1 SQVTM and CDR2 ANQGSEA. CDR3 nucleotide sequence: TGCAGCGTTGTAGCGGAAGGGTGGACGCAGTATTTT. Its protein product is CSVVAEGWTQYF.

V and J are TRBV4-1 and TRBJ1-3; D gene uncertain. Trimming took 3 bases from V and 1 from J, leaving 7 bases between them. The CDR3 totals 14 residues. Germline CDR1 MGHRA, CDR2 YSYEKL. The CDR3 sequence is CASSHSRSGNTIYF. The CDR3 DNA reads TGCGCCAGCAGCCATAGCAGATCTGGAAACACCATATATTTT.